The clone carrying this T cell receptor beta chain occurred a few times. Antigen unknown. Germline CDR1 SEHNR, CDR2 FQNEAQ (reference sequence). V was shortened by 2 bases and J by 0 bases, with 17 bases between the two germline ends. This CDR3 region has 19 residues. Every bit of the isolated RNA underwent reverse transcription, so sequencing read expressed TCRB transcripts. Here immunoSEQ multiplex PCR was the method, and the copy in TCRdb shows in-frame clones only, minus some. The sample lists around 450,000 clones, about an eighth occurring once. These data originate in a study of beta chain features in type 1 diabetes. Findings of the study overall: The question left open here concerned HLA type influencing TCRB rearrangement.

This clonotype originated in a woman younger than 35 in good health. The rearrangement uses TRBV7-9 and TRBJ2-6; D is undetermined. The sample taken for sequencing was naive CD4+ T cells from blood. DNA for the CDR3: TGTGCCAGCAGCTTAAAGGCAAGGCTTTCCCGCTCTGGGGCCAACGTCCTGACTTTC. Translating it yields CASSLKARLSRSGANVLTF.